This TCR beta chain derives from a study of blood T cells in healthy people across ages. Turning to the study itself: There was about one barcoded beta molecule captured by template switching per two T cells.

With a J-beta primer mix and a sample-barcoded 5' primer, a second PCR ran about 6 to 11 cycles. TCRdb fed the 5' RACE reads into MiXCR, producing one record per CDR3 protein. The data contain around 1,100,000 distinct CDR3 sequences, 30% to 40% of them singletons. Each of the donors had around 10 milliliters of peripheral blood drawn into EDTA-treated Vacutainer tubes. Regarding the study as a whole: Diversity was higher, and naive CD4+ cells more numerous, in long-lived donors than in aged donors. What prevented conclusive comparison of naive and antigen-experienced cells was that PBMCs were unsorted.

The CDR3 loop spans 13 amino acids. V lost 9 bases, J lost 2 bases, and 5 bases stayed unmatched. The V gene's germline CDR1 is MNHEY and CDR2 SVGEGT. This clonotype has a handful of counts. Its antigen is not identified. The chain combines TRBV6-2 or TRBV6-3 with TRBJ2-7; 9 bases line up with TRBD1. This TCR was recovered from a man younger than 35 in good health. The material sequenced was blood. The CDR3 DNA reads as TGTGCCAGTGAGACAGGGGGAACCTACGAGCAGTACTTC. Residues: CASETGGTYEQYF.